This record concerns one TCR beta chain sequence. Enrollment of patients from Seattle took place during active infection, with longitudinal follow-up. The data stem from a study of blood T cell repertoires in COVID-19. Overall study context: The samples span acute and convalescent COVID-19 from the United States, Italy and Spain.

Original processing notes: From reference gene primer amplification, estimates of nucleated cell counts were derived. Data came from immunoSEQ multiplex PCR; TCRdb stores just in-frame clones and leaves some out. The V and J calls and clone size were taken over from that table, and D and trimming were inferred from the DNA. Among 250,000 to 300,000 clones listed, 85% to 90% were seen once. The TCR comes from a woman between 55 and 75 years old with COVID-19, enrolled during active disease. Sequences were obtained from peripheral blood.

The CDR3 DNA reads as TGTGCCAGCAGTCCAACGGGACAGGGGTTGGAGACCCAGTACTTC. The encoded protein is CASSPTGQGLETQYF. V is TRBV28 and J is TRBJ2-5; 10 nucleotides align to TRBD1. The germline gives CDR1 MDHEN, CDR2 SYDVKM. Trimming took 5 bases from V and 5 from J; bases not matched to a gene: 8. The CDR3 loop spans 15 amino acids.